This TCR beta chain stems from a study of blood T cells in healthy people across ages. General study results and limits: Significant beta diversity loss was already apparent by age approximately 36, declining roughly linearly.

Through a sample-barcoded 5' primer and a J-beta primer mix, a second PCR was run for roughly 6 to 12 cycles. TCRdb analysed the 5' RACE reads with MiXCR anew, one entry per CDR3 protein. The sample consists of around 1,600,000 distinct CDR3 sequences, about 45% of them appearing once. The J segment lost 5 bases and the V segment lost 3 bases, leaving 6 bases of the junction unmatched. CDR3 length equals 14 residues. As regards this clonotype: Its antigen is unidentified.

The receptor comes from a woman aged 18-29 years in good health. The chain employs TRBV23-1 and TRBJ2-7; the match to TRBD1 covers 8 bases. Being an ORF, TRBV23-1 has a function that is uncertain. Material: blood. DNA of the CDR3: TGCGCCAGCAGTCACCGGACAGGGATCCACGAGCAGTACTTC. Protein product: CASSHRTGIHEQYF.